This section outlines one TCR delta chain sequence together with its context. The antigen this receptor binds is unknown. A much more abundant neighbour one base away suggests this may be a read error. The protocol used for the library was RT-PCR. Sequenced using an Illumina MiSeq. Clonotypes were called again by TCRdb from the public reads via CATT, and duplicate nucleotide sequences were then merged into one entry. The sample includes some 1,000 delta-chain clones, with almost 6.5% observed a single time. 9.2% of the sample belongs to the ten largest clones. This record belongs to a study of gammadelta T cells in human blood (dated by TCRdb to 2019 to 2021). General conclusions and limits of the study: In the study, polyclonal expansion of innate gamma-delta T cells immediately after birth was reported to appear to be driven by microbial exposure.

Taken from cysteine to phenylalanine, the CDR3 has 19 residues. Of all the DNA, just the CDR3 is kept, 57 bases in frame from base 1. As encoded in the germline V gene, CDR1 is TSWWSYY while CDR2 is QGS. The rearranged segments are TRDV1 and TRDJ1, with the D gene possibly TRDD2 or TRDD3, each one fitting 7 bases. Sequencing was performed on non-Vgamma9Vdelta2 gamma-delta T cells from infant blood. The receptor was isolated from a human donor. The DNA is as follows: TGTGCTCTTGGGGAACGCGGCCTTCCTGGGGGCCCGTACACCAATAAACTCATCTTT. This encodes CALGERGLPGGPYTNKLIF.